Reported below is one T cell receptor beta chain. Its target is not known. TCRdb's copy holds only in-frame clones and misses some; the assay was immunoSEQ multiplex PCR. The profile shows tens of thousands of clones, approximately 80% of them singletons. The data are from a study of neoadjuvant anti-PD-1 for oral cavity cancer. Across the whole study: Patients without progression received a fourth nivolumab dose around day 43, then surgical resection on days 50-56.

These newly diagnosed stage II-IVA oral cavity squamous cell carcinoma patients had no prior systemic or radiation treatment. Study outcomes and limitations: Higher pretreatment blood Treg/Th17 ratios correlated with higher pretreatment blood and lower post-treatment tumor TCRbeta clonality.

The CDR3 spans 18 residues. Germline loops: CDR1 SGHAT, CDR2 FQNNGV. The germline V and J ends were trimmed by 2 bases and 8 bases, with 25 bases remaining between them. The sequence derives from a person aged 35 to 85 with oral cavity squamous cell carcinoma. The chain combines TRBV11-2 with TRBJ2-4, with a possible D match to TRBD1 (6 bases). The sequencing here drew on PBMCs, taken before nivolumab (anti-PD-1) treatment. The CDR3 is CASSLNSMAGAVSHIQYF. Here the CDR3 DNA reads TGTGCCAGCAGCTTAAATTCGATGGCAGGGGCCGTATCCCACATTCAGTACTTC.